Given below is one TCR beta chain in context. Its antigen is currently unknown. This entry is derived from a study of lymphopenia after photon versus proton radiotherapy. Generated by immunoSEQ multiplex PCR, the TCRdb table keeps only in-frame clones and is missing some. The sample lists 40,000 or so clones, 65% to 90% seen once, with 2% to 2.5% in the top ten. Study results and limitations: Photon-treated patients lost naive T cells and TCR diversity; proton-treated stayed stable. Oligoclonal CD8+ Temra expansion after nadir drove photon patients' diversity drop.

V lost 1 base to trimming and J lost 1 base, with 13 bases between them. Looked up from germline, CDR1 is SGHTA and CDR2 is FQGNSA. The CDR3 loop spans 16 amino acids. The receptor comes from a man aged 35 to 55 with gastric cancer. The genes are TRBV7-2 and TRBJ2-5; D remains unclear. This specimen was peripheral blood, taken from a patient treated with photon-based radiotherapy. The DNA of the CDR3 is TGTGCCAGCAGCTTAGTGGTTTCGCAGATCCAAGAGACCCAGTACTTC. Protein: CASSLVVSQIQETQYF.